Presented here are 15 T cell receptor beta chains from one specimen sequenced in a study of OX40 agonist ivuxolimab in advanced cancers. Profiling relied on immunoSEQ multiplex PCR, and the TCRdb table lists in-frame clones only, not all of them. The table includes tens of thousands of clones, around 90% detected once. The sequences come from CD4+ or CD8+ T cells sorted from blood, collected in a trial of the OX40 agonist ivuxolimab. The receptors were sampled from an adult with an advanced solid tumor such as melanoma, head and neck, liver or kidney cancer.

The chain has TRBV19 and TRBJ1-2; D is possibly TRBD1 (5 bases). The CDR3 totals 16 residues. V was pared by 6 bases and J by 5 bases, with 22 bases between. Germline-derived CDR1 and CDR2 are LNHDA and SQIVND (reference sequence). Here the CDR3 DNA reads TGTGCCAGTAGCCAGGAGGGGTCGTTCGTGGGATATGGCTACACCTTC. Encoded protein: CASSQEGSFVGYGYTF. Combining the CDR3 with reference TRBV19 and TRBJ1-2 gives the whole variable domain DGGITQSPKYLFRKEGQNVTLSCEQNLNHDAMYWYRQDPGQGLRLIYYSQIVNDFQKGDIAEGYSVSREKKESFPLTVTSAQKNPTAFYLCASSQEGSFVGYGYTFGSGTRLTVV.

The chain links TRBV6-1 to TRBJ2-5; TRBD2 agrees at 9 bases. Germline V gene data show CDR1 as MNHNS and CDR2 as SASEGT. The V gene end was trimmed by 7 bases and the J gene end by 2 bases; junction bases not matched to a gene: 5. CDR3 size: 14 residues. The CDR3 here is CASKSAGGQETQYF. In DNA form, the CDR3 reads TGTGCCAGCAAAAGCGCGGGGGGGCAAGAGACCCAGTACTTC.

The chain couples TRBV6-4 to TRBJ1-5; D gene ambiguous. The length of the CDR3 is 11 residues. V was trimmed by 4 bases and J by 7 bases, leaving 5 bases between them. Germline CDR1 reads MRHNA; CDR2 reads SNTAGT. The CDR3 loop is CASSGEQPQHF. The CDR3 nucleotides are TGTGCCAGCAGTGGAGAGCAGCCCCAGCATTTT.

The rearrangement uses TRBV6-6 and TRBJ2-2, with a possible D match to TRBD2 (6 bases). This CDR3 has 13 amino acids. Germline CDR1 MNHNY, CDR2 SVGAGI (reference sequence). V was clipped by 2 bases and J by 7 bases, with 8 bases between them. The CDR3 nucleotides are TGTGCCAGCAGTTACGGGGGGTGCGGGGAGCTGTTTTTT. Protein: CASSYGGCGELFF.

The rearrangement links TRBV7-2 to TRBJ1-1, with D perhaps TRBD1 (5 bases). V was trimmed by 3 bases and J by 6 bases, leaving 8 bases between them. The germline CDR1 and CDR2 sequences are SGHTA and FQGNSA. The CDR3 is 12 residues long. The CDR3 DNA reads TGTGCCAGCAGCTTTCCCAGGGCTGAAGCTTTCTTT. This codes for CASSFPRAEAFF.

CDR3 region: CASSDSYRDRGRGGRENTEAFF. The CDR3 DNA follows: TGTGCCAGCAGTGACTCGTACCGGGACAGGGGGCGCGGGGGCCGAGAAAACACTGAAGCTTTCTTT. The chain couples TRBV6-4 to TRBJ1-1, with TRBD1 matching 12 bases. This CDR3 comprises 22 residues. J lost 2 bases, V lost 0 bases, and 19 bases had no gene match. The V gene's germline CDR1 is MRHNA and CDR2 SNTAGT.

This chain links TRBV2 with TRBJ2-3; TRBD1 or TRBD2 may be the D gene (6 bases each). CDR1 and CDR2 from the germline V gene are SNHLY and FYNNEI. This CDR3 comprises 14 residues. V gave up 4 bases and J gave up 1 base, with 9 bases separating them. In nucleotides, the CDR3 is TGTGCCAGCAGTGGGGGGGCGGGCACAGATACGCAGTATTTT. Protein product: CASSGGAGTDTQYF.

The rearrangement joins TRBV7-7 to TRBJ2-1; 10 bases agree with TRBD1. The CDR3 has 15 amino acids. Germline V lookup: CDR1 SSHAT, CDR2 FNYEAQ (reference sequence). V was clipped by 5 bases and J by 2 bases; unmatched bases: 3. CDR3 amino acids: CASSRDRGAYNEQFF. In DNA, the CDR3 is TGTGCCAGCAGCCGGGACAGGGGCGCCTACAATGAGCAGTTCTTC.

This clone was counted between two and nine times. V usage is TRBV7-9 and J usage is TRBJ1-3; D might be TRBD1 (5 bases). Germline V gene lookup returns CDR1 SEHNR and CDR2 FQNEAQ (reference sequence). V was trimmed by 3 bases and J by 0 bases, leaving 18 bases between them. The CDR3 has 18 residues. The CDR3 nucleotides read TGTGCCAGCAGCTTCACGAGGGGACTCCTGAGCTCTGGAAACACCATATATTTT. This sequence encodes CASSFTRGLLSSGNTIYF.

The chain is built from TRBV10-3 and TRBJ1-1; the D gene is possibly TRBD1 (5 bases). Germline V gives CDR1 ENHRY, CDR2 SYGVKD. V was pared by 5 bases and J by 6 bases, with 16 bases between. There are 14 residues in the CDR3. CDR3 nucleotide sequence: TGTGCCATCAGTCAGGGACCCTCGGGCTCTGAAGCTTTCTTT. Protein: CAISQGPSGSEAFF.

V gene TRBV6-5 combines with J gene TRBJ1-5; D gene ambiguous. Germline V gene lookup returns CDR1 MNHEY and CDR2 SVGAGI. The CDR3 loop spans 15 amino acids. Trimming shortened V by 6 bases and J by 3 bases, and 15 bases separated the two germline ends. The CDR3 DNA reads as TGTGCCAGCAGCTGGGGAACTGGACTCAATCAGCCCCAGCATTTT. Its translation: CASSWGTGLNQPQHF.

The V call is TRBV4-2, the J call TRBJ1-1, with D possibly matching TRBD1 (6 bases). V lost 0 bases to trimming and J lost 3 bases, with 14 bases between them. Germline loops: CDR1 LGHNA, CDR2 YNFKEQ. The CDR3 runs 16 residues. CDR3 protein: CASSQDVQGIDTEAFF. The CDR3 DNA is TGTGCCAGCAGCCAAGACGTACAGGGAATCGACACTGAAGCTTTCTTT.

J is TRBJ1-2 and V is TRBV6-1, with D uncertain. Trimming removed 6 bases at V and 6 bases at J, with 14 bases between. Germline V gene lookup returns CDR1 MNHNS and CDR2 SASEGT. The CDR3 is made up of 13 amino acids. The CDR3 reads CASSPEVKHGYTF. CDR3 in DNA: TGTGCCAGCAGCCCCGAGGTAAAGCATGGCTACACCTTC.

The chain employs TRBV18 and TRBJ1-1; D gene ambiguous. The ends were cut back, 2 bases at V and 4 bases at J, with 8 bases in the middle. The CDR3 is made up of 13 amino acids. Germline V gives CDR1 KGHSH, CDR2 LQKENI. Here the CDR3 reads CASSPEGSTEAFF. CDR3 DNA sequence: TGTGCCAGCTCACCAGAGGGCAGCACTGAAGCTTTCTTT.

This chain uses TRBV18 with TRBJ1-1, with 9 bases that match TRBD1. Trimming took 3 bases from V and 2 from J; bases not matched to a gene: 13. CDR3 length equals 18 residues. Germline V gene lookup returns CDR1 KGHSH and CDR2 LQKENI. The CDR3 loop reads CASSPNRGRMQDNTEAFF. In nucleotides, the CDR3 is TGTGCCAGCTCACCCAACAGGGGGCGAATGCAAGATAACACTGAAGCTTTCTTT.